The 8 T cell receptor beta chains below come from one sample, sequenced in a study of T cell repertoires in cytomegalovirus infection. TCRdb re-called the reads through MiXCR, storing one row per CDR3 protein. Among 150,000 to 200,000 distinct CDR3 sequences listed, roughly 20% were seen once. Sequencing used PBMCs. The receptors shown here come from a human donor in good health (CMV status not recorded). Some clones in this sample may be carry-over from other donors' samples.

Only a few counts were recorded for this clonotype. This chain uses TRBV11-2 with TRBJ2-1, with D perhaps matching TRBD1 or TRBD2 (5 bases each). The CDR3 runs to 15 residues. CDR1 SGHAT and CDR2 FQNNGV come from the germline V gene. V lost 3 bases and J 5 bases, leaving 14 bases between the germline ends. CDR3 DNA: TGTGCCAGCAGCTTGGCCCCCCGAGGGGACAATGAGCAGTTCTTC. Translated: CASSLAPRGDNEQFF.

Only a few counts were recorded for this clonotype. The chain combines TRBV27 with TRBJ2-5; D remains unclear. V was shortened by 2 bases and J by 0 bases, with 7 bases between the two germline ends. The CDR3 spans 14 residues. In germline, CDR1 is MNHEY, CDR2 SMNVEV (reference sequence). CDR3 residues: CASSLKRNQETQYF. The DNA of the CDR3 is TGTGCCAGCAGTTTAAAGCGTAACCAAGAGACCCAGTACTTC.

The chain's CDR3 is CSVEVGPGQPQHF. The DNA for the CDR3 is TGCAGCGTTGAGGTAGGCCCGGGTCAGCCCCAGCATTTT. This chain links TRBV29-1 with TRBJ1-5; the D is unclear. Germline CDR1 is SQVTM and CDR2 is ANQGSEA. The length of the CDR3 is 13 residues. The V end was cut by 3 bases, the J end by 6 bases, with 12 bases between.

Many counts were recorded for this clonotype. The rearrangement joins TRBV7-9 to TRBJ1-5; 9 bases align to TRBD1. The CDR3 length is 15 residues. Trimming removed 5 bases from V and 3 bases from J; junction bases left unmatched: 5. From germline, CDR1 is SEHNR and CDR2 FQNEAQ (reference sequence). Here the CDR3 reads CASSPGTGNNQPQHF. CDR3 in DNA: TGTGCCAGCAGCCCTGGGACAGGGAACAATCAGCCCCAGCATTTT.

This rearrangement joins TRBV7-8 to TRBJ2-1; TRBD2 agrees at 10 bases. Looked up from germline, CDR1 is SGHVS and CDR2 is FQNEAQ. V shed 4 bases and J 6 bases; nucleotides not matched to a gene: 9. CDR3 length: 16 amino acids. In nucleotides, the CDR3 is TGTGCCAGCAGCTGGGGCATGGCTAGCGGGAGCAATGAGCAGTTCTTC. This sequence encodes CASSWGMASGSNEQFF.

The V and J genes are TRBV7-2 and TRBJ1-1; 9 bases agree with TRBD1. V lost 4 bases, J lost 4 bases, and 4 bases stayed unmatched. CDR3 size: 14 residues. From germline, CDR1 is SGHTA and CDR2 FQGNSA. The CDR3 nucleotides read TGTGCCAGCAGCTCGACAGGGGGGATCACTGAAGCTTTCTTT. Translation: CASSSTGGITEAFF.

This clonotype was counted between two and nine times. The chain recombines TRBV27 with TRBJ1-1; D call uncertain. The CDR3 is made up of 13 amino acids. Germline V gene data show CDR1 as MNHEY and CDR2 as SMNVEV (reference sequence). V lost 3 bases and J 3 bases, leaving 8 bases between the germline ends. CDR3 in amino acids: CASSFSLDTEAFF. The CDR3 nucleotides are TGTGCCAGCAGTTTCTCGCTGGACACTGAAGCTTTCTTT.

On this clonotype itself: This may stem from a read error, because a much larger clone lies one nucleotide away. The rearrangement joins TRBV5-6 to TRBJ2-6; 8 bases fit TRBD2. The CDR3 covers 18 residues. Germline CDR1 and CDR2: SGHDT and YYEEEE. The CDR3 region has the DNA TGTGCCAGCAGCTTTCGACGGGAGGGGTGGTCTGAGGCCAACGTCCTGACTTTC. This codes for CASSFRREGWSEANVLTF.